The 3 T cell receptor beta chains below all came from one sample that was sequenced in a study of T cells in localized non-small cell lung cancer. TCRdb's table, derived via immunoSEQ multiplex PCR, lists solely in-frame clones and lacks some. The sample comprises 15,000 to 20,000 clones, 90% of which are singletons, and more than 0.95% rests with the top ten. The sequencing here drew on peripheral blood mononuclear cells, taken before any cancer treatment. These receptors came from a woman aged 35 to 70 with stage III lung adenocarcinoma.

The chain recombines TRBV27 with TRBJ1-2; tentative D call: TRBD1 (5 bases). The V gene lost 5 bases and the J gene lost 7 bases, with 17 bases spanning the gap. Looked up from germline, CDR1 is MNHEY and CDR2 is SMNVEV (reference sequence). This CDR3 has 14 amino acids. CDR3 nucleotides: TGTGCCAGCAGTGCGAACAGGAGAACGACTGGCTACACCTTC. This sequence encodes CASSANRRTTGYTF.

The chain uses TRBV5-4 and TRBJ1-1; weak D call: TRBD1 (5 bases). The length of the CDR3 is 13 residues. Germline V lookup: CDR1 SGHNT, CDR2 YYREEE (reference sequence). V was clipped by 6 bases and J by 1 base, with 10 bases between them. CDR3 sequence: CASKQVGNTEAFF. The DNA of the CDR3 is TGTGCCAGCAAACAGGTTGGGAACACTGAAGCTTTCTTT. Full variable domain (outside the CDR3, taken from reference TRBV5-4 and TRBJ1-1): ETGVTQSPTHLIKTRGQQVTLRCSSQSGHNTVSWYQQALGQGPQFIFQYYREEENGRGNFPPRFSGLQFPNYSSELNVNALELDDSALYLCASKQVGNTEAFFGQGTRLTVV.

The chain combines TRBV27 with TRBJ2-1; TRBD2 aligns across 10 bases. The junction had 4 bases not matched to a gene; V was cut back by 4 bases and J by 4 bases. The germline V gene has CDR1 MNHEY and CDR2 SMNVEV (reference sequence). The CDR3 totals 15 residues. The CDR3 sequence: CASSSPSGSYNEQFF. For the CDR3, the DNA is TGTGCCAGCAGTTCGCCTAGCGGGAGTTACAATGAGCAGTTCTTC.